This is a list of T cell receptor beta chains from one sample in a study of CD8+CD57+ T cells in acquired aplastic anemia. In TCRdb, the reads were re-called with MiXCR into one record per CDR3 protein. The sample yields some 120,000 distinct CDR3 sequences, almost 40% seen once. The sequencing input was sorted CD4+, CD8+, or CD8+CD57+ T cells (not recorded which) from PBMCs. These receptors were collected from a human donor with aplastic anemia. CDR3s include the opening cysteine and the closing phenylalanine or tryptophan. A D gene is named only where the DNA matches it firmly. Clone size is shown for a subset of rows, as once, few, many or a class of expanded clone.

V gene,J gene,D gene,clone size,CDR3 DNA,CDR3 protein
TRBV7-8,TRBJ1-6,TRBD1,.,TGTGCCAGCAGCACCGGACAGGGGCGGAATTCACCCCTCCACTTT,CASSTGQGRNSPLHF
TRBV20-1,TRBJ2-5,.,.,TGCAGTGCTAGAGATCTCAGACGGGAGCAAAAGACCCAGTACTTC,CSARDLRREQKTQYF
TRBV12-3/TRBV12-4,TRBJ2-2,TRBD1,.,TGTGCCAGCAGTTCCGGCCAGGGGGCGCGCCGACCGAACACCGGGGAGCTGTTTTTT,CASSSGQGARRPNTGELFF
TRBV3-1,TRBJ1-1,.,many,TGTGCCAGCAGCCAAGAAGACACTGAAGCTTTCTTT,CASSQEDTEAFF
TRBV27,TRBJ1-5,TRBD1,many,TGTGCCAGCAGATCGTTGACTGGACAGGGGTGGAATCAGCCCCAGCATTTT,CASRSLTGQGWNQPQHF
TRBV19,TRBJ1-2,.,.,TGTGCCAGTATCGACAGGATTAACTATGGCTACACCTTC,CASIDRINYGYTF
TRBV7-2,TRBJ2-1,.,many,TGTGCCAGCAGCCCCGGAGGGTACAATGAGCAGTTCTTC,CASSPGGYNEQFF
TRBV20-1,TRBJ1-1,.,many,TGCAGTGCCACCCAGACTCCGAACACTGAAGCTTTCTTT,CSATQTPNTEAFF
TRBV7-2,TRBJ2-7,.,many,TGTGCCAGCAGCTTAGGGACCCATTCCTACGAGCAGTACTTC,CASSLGTHSYEQYF
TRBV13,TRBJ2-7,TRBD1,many,TGTGCCAGCAGTCTTCGACAGGGGCTGACCTACGAGCAGTACTTC,CASSLRQGLTYEQYF
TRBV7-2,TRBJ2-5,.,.,TGTGCCAGCGGGGGGGCGGAAGAGACCCAGTACTTC,CASGGAEETQYF
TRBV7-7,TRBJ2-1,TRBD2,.,TGTGCTAGAGGGGCTAGCGGGGGCGTCGCCTACAATGAGCAGTTCTTC,CARGASGGVAYNEQFF
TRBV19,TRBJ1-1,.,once,TGTGCCAGTTTTTCTGGGGATGGGAACACTGAAGCTTTCTTT,CASFSGDGNTEAFF
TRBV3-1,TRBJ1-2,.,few,TGTGCCAGCAGCCAGGGTGGCAGACGTAACTATGGCTACACCTTC,CASSQGGRRNYGYTF
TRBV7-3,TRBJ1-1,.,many,TGTGCCAGCAGCCCCGGGCTGAACACTGAAGCTTTCTTT,CASSPGLNTEAFF
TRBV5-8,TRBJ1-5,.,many,TGTGCCAGCAGCTTGGGCATTTATAGCAATCAGCCCCAGCATTTT,CASSLGIYSNQPQHF
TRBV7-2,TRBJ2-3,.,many,TGTGCCAGCAGCTTGCCTACTAGGCCAGATACGCAGTATTTT,CASSLPTRPDTQYF
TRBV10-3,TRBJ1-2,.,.,TGTGCCATCAGTGATGGCGACCCCGGGGGCTACACCTTC,CAISDGDPGGYTF
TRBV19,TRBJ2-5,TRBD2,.,TGTGCCAGTAGTATAGAGCGGGGGGGCCGAGAGACCCAGTACTTC,CASSIERGGRETQYF
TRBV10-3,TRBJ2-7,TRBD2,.,TGTGCCATCAGGGCACTAGCGGGAGGTTTCAACGAGCAGTACTTC,CAIRALAGGFNEQYF
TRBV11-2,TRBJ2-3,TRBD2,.,TGTGCCAGCAGCCTTTCTAGCGGGGGGAACACAGATACGCAGTATTTT,CASSLSSGGNTDTQYF
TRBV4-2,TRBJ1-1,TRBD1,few,TGTGCCAGCAGCCTCGTCGCAGGGGGCAATTTAAACACTGAAGCTTTCTTT,CASSLVAGGNLNTEAFF
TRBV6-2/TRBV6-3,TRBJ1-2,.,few,TGTGCCAGCAGTTACGACCCCGGATTGTATGGCTACACCTTC,CASSYDPGLYGYTF
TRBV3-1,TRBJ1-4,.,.,TGTGCCTGCAGCCAAGATCTCAGTTTCGAAAAACTGTTTTTT,CACSQDLSFEKLFF
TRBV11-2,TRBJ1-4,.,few,TGTGCCAGCAGCTCACTGGGGGGGTCAATCAATGAAAAACTGTTTTTT,CASSSLGGSINEKLFF
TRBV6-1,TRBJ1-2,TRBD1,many,TGTGCCAGCAGCCTTTTCGTTACAGGGGGAATGGATGGCTACACCTTC,CASSLFVTGGMDGYTF
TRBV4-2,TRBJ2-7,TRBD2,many,TGTGCCAGCAGCCCTAGAGGGACTAGCGGGGTACGGGGCGAGCAGTACTTC,CASSPRGTSGVRGEQYF
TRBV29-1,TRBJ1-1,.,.,TGCAGCGTTGATTTGCTCAGGGGCTCTGAAGCTTTCTTT,CSVDLLRGSEAFF
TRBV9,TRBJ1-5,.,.,TGTGCCAGCAGCGTGCATGGCAATCAGCCCCAGCATTTT,CASSVHGNQPQHF
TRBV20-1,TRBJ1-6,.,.,TGCAGTGTCGAAGGGATCGGGCAAGATAATTCACCCCTCCACTTT,CSVEGIGQDNSPLHF
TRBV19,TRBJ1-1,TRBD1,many,TGTGCCAGTAGTAACCCACAGGGGGCTGGGACTGAAGCTTTCTTT,CASSNPQGAGTEAFF
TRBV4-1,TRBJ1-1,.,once,TGCGCCAGCAGCCCGGAAGGACAGCGGGTTTCCACTGAAGCTTTCTTT,CASSPEGQRVSTEAFF
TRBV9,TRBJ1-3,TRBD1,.,TGTGCCAGCAGCCCAGGACAGGCGCGCTCTGGAAACACCATATATTTT,CASSPGQARSGNTIYF
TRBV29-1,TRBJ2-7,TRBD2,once,TGCAGCTTAGCGGCGGGGGGCCCCTTTGAGCAGTACTTC,CSLAAGGPFEQYF
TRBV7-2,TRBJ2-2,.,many,TGTGCCAGCAGCTTCACCCCAGGGATCGCCGGGGAGCTGTTTTTT,CASSFTPGIAGELFF
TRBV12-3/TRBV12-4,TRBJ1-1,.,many,TGTGCCGCCACAAGATATAACACTGAAGCTTTCTTT,CAATRYNTEAFF
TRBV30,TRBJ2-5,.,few,TGTGCCTGGAGGGGGGAGACCCAGTACTTC,CAWRGETQYF
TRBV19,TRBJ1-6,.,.,TGTGCCAGTAGAGGACGGTATAATTCACCCCTCCACTTT,CASRGRYNSPLHF
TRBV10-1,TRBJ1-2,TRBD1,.,TGCGCCAGCAGTGAAGGGACAGGGGATGGCTACACCTTC,CASSEGTGDGYTF
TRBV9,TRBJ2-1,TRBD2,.,TGTGCCAGCAGCCCCCCGTTCCTAGCGGGGGCCGTCAATGAGCAGTTCTTC,CASSPPFLAGAVNEQFF
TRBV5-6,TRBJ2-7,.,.,TGTGCCAGCAGCTTGGGGGGCAAACTAGGTCTCGGCTCCTACGAGCAGTACTTC,CASSLGGKLGLGSYEQYF
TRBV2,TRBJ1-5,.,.,TGTGCCAGCAGGCTACAGGGCAATCAGCCCCAGCATTTT,CASRLQGNQPQHF
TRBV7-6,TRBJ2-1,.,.,TGTGCCAGCAGCTCGAGAGACATCGAGCAGTTCTTC,CASSSRDIEQFF
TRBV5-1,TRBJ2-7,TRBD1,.,TGCGCCAGCAGCTTTGGAGACAGGGGGTACGAGCAGTACTTC,CASSFGDRGYEQYF
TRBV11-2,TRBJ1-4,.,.,TGTGCCAGCAGCTTAAGAACGAGGGTTGGAAATGAAGAACTGTTTTTT,CASSLRTRVGNEELFF
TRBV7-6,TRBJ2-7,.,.,TGTGCCAGCAGCTTGGTAGGGGTTTGGGAAGAGCAGTACTTC,CASSLVGVWEEQYF
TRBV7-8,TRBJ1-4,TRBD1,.,TGTGCCAGCTGCTTGGACAGGGGGAGTGAAAAACTGTTTTTT,CASCLDRGSEKLFF
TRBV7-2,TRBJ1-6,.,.,TGTGCCAGCAGCCGAGATTCACCCCTCCACTTT,CASSRDSPLHF
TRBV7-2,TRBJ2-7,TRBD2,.,TGCGCCGGCAGGGAGGGGATCGAGCAGTACTTC,CAGREGIEQYF
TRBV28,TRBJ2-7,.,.,TGTGCCAGCAGTTTAGGGTCCTGGGGCTCCTACGAGCAGTACTTC,CASSLGSWGSYEQYF
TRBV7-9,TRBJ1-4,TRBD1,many,TGTGCCAGCAGCCCGACAGGGGGTTTTGAAAAACTGTTTTTT,CASSPTGGFEKLFF
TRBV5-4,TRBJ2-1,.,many,TGTGCCAGCAGCTTGATAGATGGAAATGAGCAGTTCTTC,CASSLIDGNEQFF
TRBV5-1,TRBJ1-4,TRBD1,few,TGCGCCAGCAGCCCTGAGGGACAGACTTCAACCGGAAAACTGTTTTTT,CASSPEGQTSTGKLFF
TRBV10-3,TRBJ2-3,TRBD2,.,TGTGCCATCAAAAGTGAGCGGGGGGAATCTAGCACAGATACGCAGTATTTT,CAIKSERGESSTDTQYF
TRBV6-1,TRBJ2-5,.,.,TGTGCCAGCAGTGAGGGGGTCCAAGAGACCCAGTACTTC,CASSEGVQETQYF
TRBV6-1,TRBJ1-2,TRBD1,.,TGTGCCAGCAGAGACGGACAGGGAGGTGGCTACACCTTC,CASRDGQGGGYTF